The 18 T cell receptor beta chains in this list originate from one sample, sequenced in a study of neoadjuvant anti-PD-1 for oral cavity cancer. Using immunoSEQ multiplex PCR, the repertoire was profiled, and TCRdb retains in-frame clones only, with some absent. Of tens of thousands of clones in the sample, around four fifths were seen once. The specimen was PBMCs, collected before nivolumab (anti-PD-1) treatment. These receptors all stem from a person aged 35-79 years with oral cavity squamous cell carcinoma.

This clone was detected once. J is TRBJ2-1 and V is TRBV7-9; 7 bases are a match to TRBD2. The germline V gene encodes CDR1 SEHNR and CDR2 FQNEAQ (reference sequence). Germline trimming cut 5 bases from V and 8 bases from J; bases unmatched to any gene: 12. The CDR3 totals 15 residues. CDR3 region: CASSPTAGVIYEQFF. CDR3 nucleotides: TGTGCCAGCAGCCCTACGGCGGGAGTGATTTATGAGCAGTTCTTC.

J is TRBJ1-1 and V is TRBV20-1; tentatively, D is TRBD1 (5 bases). This CDR3 contains 11 residues. Germline V lookup: CDR1 DFQATT, CDR2 SNEGSKA (reference sequence). Trimming removed 0 bases from V and 10 bases from J, with 9 bases in between. CDR3 nucleotide sequence: TGCAGTGCTAGAGATGACAGTTCAGCTTTCTTT. Translated, it gives CSARDDSSAFF.

CDR3 loop: CASGSTGTGASMGTEAFF. The CDR3 nucleotides read TGTGCTAGTGGTTCAACCGGGACAGGGGCGTCCATGGGCACTGAAGCTTTCTTT. The V call is TRBV12-5, the J call TRBJ1-1, with TRBD1 matching over 10 bases. CDR1 and CDR2 (germline): LGHNT, FRNRAP. This CDR3 has 18 amino acids. J gave up 4 bases and V 4 bases, and 15 bases lay outside the gene matches.

The chain combines TRBV2 with TRBJ2-5; D is undetermined. CDR1 is SNHLY and CDR2 is FYNNEI in the germline V gene. V was shortened by 0 bases and J by 5 bases, with 4 bases between the two germline ends. The CDR3 spans 12 residues. This CDR3 reads CASSEAEETQYF. The CDR3 region has the DNA TGTGCCAGCAGTGAAGCGGAGGAGACCCAGTACTTC.

This clone occurred a few times. This chain connects TRBV4-1 to TRBJ2-7; 9 bases agree with TRBD1. The length of the CDR3 is 16 residues. V gave up 1 base and J gave up 4 bases; unmatched junction bases: 8. Germline V CDR1 and CDR2: MGHRA, YSYEKL. The CDR3 coding sequence is TGCGCCAGCAGCCAAGCTCCTTGGACAGGGGAATACGAGCAGTACTTC. Protein: CASSQAPWTGEYEQYF.

This chain connects TRBV7-3 to TRBJ1-1, with 10 bases fitting TRBD1. Germline lookup yields CDR1 SGHTA and CDR2 FQGTGA. CDR3 length equals 13 residues. V was clipped by 5 bases and J by 3 bases; unmatched bases: 0. CDR3 nucleotides: TGTGCCAGCAGCGGACAGGGGGACACTGAAGCTTTCTTT. This encodes CASSGQGDTEAFF.

The chain is built from TRBV7-8 and TRBJ1-2, with TRBD1 matching over 8 bases. Losses at the gene ends were 1 base for V and 8 bases for J; bases not matched to a gene: 15. The CDR3 consists of 17 residues. Germline-derived CDR1 and CDR2 are SGHVS and FQNEAQ. CDR3 amino acids: CASSLVRAAGGAEGYTF. CDR3 sequence (DNA): TGTGCCAGCAGCTTAGTTCGGGCGGCAGGGGGCGCGGAGGGCTACACCTTC.

The CDR3, as DNA: TGTGCCAGCCATTCTGCTTGGAGGCAGCGGGGCCAAGAGACCCAGTACTTC. This sequence encodes CASHSAWRQRGQETQYF. This rearrangement joins TRBV11-2 to TRBJ2-5; 7 positions match TRBD2. Germline loops: CDR1 SGHAT, CDR2 FQNNGV. This CDR3 region has 17 residues. V lost 8 bases, J lost 1 base, and 16 bases stayed unmatched.

The J gene is TRBJ1-1, the V gene TRBV30; maybe TRBD1 (5 bases). The CDR3 covers 11 residues. Germline lookup yields CDR1 GTSNPN and CDR2 SVGIG (reference sequence). Between the trimmed V and J ends, which lost 5 bases and 6 bases, there was a span of 10 bases. CDR3 region: CAWGTRAEAFF. The CDR3 DNA reads as TGTGCCTGGGGTACCAGGGCTGAAGCTTTCTTT. Filled out from reference TRBV30 and TRBJ1-1, the complete variable domain reads SQTIHQWPATLVQPVGSPLSLECTVEGTSNPNLYWYRQAAGRGLQLLFYSVGIGQISSEVPQNLSASRPQDRQFILSSKKLLLSDSGFYLCAWGTRAEAFFGQGTRLTVV.

The rearrangement links TRBV6-4 to TRBJ2-1, with D perhaps given as TRBD1 or TRBD2 (6 bases each). Trimming shortened V by 2 bases and J by 2 bases, and 10 bases separated the two germline ends. CDR3 size: 15 residues. The germline V gene encodes CDR1 MRHNA and CDR2 SNTAGT. CDR3 protein: CASSDTGAPYNEQFF. For the CDR3, the DNA is TGTGCCAGCAGTGACACGGGGGCCCCCTACAATGAGCAGTTCTTC.

This clone was picked up a small number of times. This rearrangement joins TRBV18 to TRBJ2-1, with D perhaps matching TRBD1 or TRBD2 (7 bases each). CDR1 and CDR2 (germline): KGHSH, LQKENI. The V and J ends lost 2 bases and 9 bases respectively, with 23 bases between them. CDR3 length equals 17 residues. The chain's CDR3 is CASSPFGTGGAGGEQFF. The CDR3 region has the DNA TGTGCCAGCTCACCATTCGGAACGGGAGGAGCAGGGGGTGAGCAGTTCTTC.

This clone appeared a single time. The chain is built from TRBV19 and TRBJ1-2, with TRBD1 matching 11 bases. Trimming removed 3 bases from V and 6 bases from J; junction bases left unmatched: 9. The CDR3 contains 16 residues. Germline V gene data show CDR1 as LNHDA and CDR2 as SQIVND (reference sequence). The CDR3 spells CASSIPRDRGENGYTF. The CDR3 DNA reads as TGTGCCAGTAGTATCCCACGGGACAGGGGGGAAAATGGCTACACCTTC.

This clone appeared a few times. The rearrangement links TRBV6-5 to TRBJ2-7; D is ambiguous. With 6 bases removed from V and 2 bases from J, the gap between germline ends came to 17 bases. Germline CDR1 and CDR2: MNHEY and SVGAGI. The CDR3 sequence is 15 residues long. As DNA, the CDR3 is TGTGCCAGCAGCGTATCGGGCTTCCCTGCCTACGAGCAGTACTTC. This translates into CASSVSGFPAYEQYF.

V is TRBV7-9 and J is TRBJ2-2; D unclear. Trimming shortened V by 1 base and J by 1 base, and 10 bases separated the two germline ends. CDR3 size: 16 residues. Germline V CDR1 and CDR2: SEHNR, FQNEAQ (reference sequence). CDR3 sequence: CASSLGAGLNTGELFF. DNA for the CDR3: TGTGCCAGCAGCTTAGGGGCCGGGCTGAACACCGGGGAGCTGTTTTTT.

The chain employs TRBV27 and TRBJ2-3, with TRBD2 matching over 9 bases. V lost 4 bases and J lost 4; bases outside the gene matches: 15. The CDR3 covers 18 residues. CDR1 and CDR2 (germline): MNHEY, SMNVEV (reference sequence). This CDR3 reads CASSYGMMGREGADTQYF. In nucleotides, the CDR3 is TGTGCCAGCAGTTATGGGATGATGGGGCGGGAGGGGGCAGATACGCAGTATTTT.

The CDR3 region has the DNA TGTGCCAGCAGTCTTACATGGAGACAGCCCCAGCATTTT. It translates to CASSLTWRQPQHF. The chain combines TRBV6-5 with TRBJ1-5; D not certain. The ends were cut back, 5 bases at V and 7 bases at J, with 12 bases in the middle. Germline loops: CDR1 MNHEY, CDR2 SVGAGI. The CDR3 is 13 residues long.

In DNA form, the CDR3 reads TGTGCCAGCAGTTACGGGAAGAACACCGGGGAGCTGTTTTTT. Translating gives CASSYGKNTGELFF. The chain is built from TRBV6-6 and TRBJ2-2, with D uncertain. Germline loops: CDR1 MNHNY, CDR2 SVGAGI (reference sequence). The CDR3 has 14 residues. Trimming cost V 2 bases and J 1 base, with 5 bases left between them.

The CDR3 nucleotides read TGCGCCAGCAGCCAAGTGACAGGGCTGAACACCGGGGAGCTGTTTTTT. Translating gives CASSQVTGLNTGELFF. The chain uses TRBV4-1 and TRBJ2-2, with 7 bases matching TRBD1. Germline V gene lookup returns CDR1 MGHRA and CDR2 YSYEKL. The CDR3 is made up of 16 amino acids. V was clipped by 1 base and J by 1 base; unmatched bases: 3.